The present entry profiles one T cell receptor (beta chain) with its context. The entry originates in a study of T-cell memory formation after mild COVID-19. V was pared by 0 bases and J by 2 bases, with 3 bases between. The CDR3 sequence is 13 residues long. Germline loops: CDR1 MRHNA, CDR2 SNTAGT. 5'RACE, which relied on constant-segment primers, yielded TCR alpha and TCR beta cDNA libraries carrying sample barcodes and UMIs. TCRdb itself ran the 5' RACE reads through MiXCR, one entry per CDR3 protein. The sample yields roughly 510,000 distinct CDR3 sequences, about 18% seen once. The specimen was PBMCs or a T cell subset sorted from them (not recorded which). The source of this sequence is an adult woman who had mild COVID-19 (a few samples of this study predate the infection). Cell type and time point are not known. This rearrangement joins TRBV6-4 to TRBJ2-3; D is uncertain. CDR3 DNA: TGTGCCAGCAGTGACTCGACCACAGATACGCAGTATTTT. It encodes CASSDSTTDTQYF.